This TCR beta chain was profiled in a study of T cell clonotyping in hematopoietic cell transplantation. Method: immunoSEQ multiplex PCR; TCRdb's copy keeps in-frame clones and lacks some. In the table there are under 7,500 clones, more than 75% of which are singletons. This clonotype originated in a female patient in her forties or fifties who had an allogeneic stem cell transplant from a related donor, so the T cells may come from the graft donor. Some clones in this sample may be carry-over from other donors' samples. The specimen comprised peripheral blood mononuclear cells, sampled 100 days after allogeneic stem cell transplant.

In DNA form, the CDR3 reads TGTGCCAGCAGTTACCGAGGGAGGGAGGATCAGCCCCAGCATTTT. This translates into CASSYRGREDQPQHF. The chain joins TRBV27 to TRBJ1-5, with D hard to call. The germline V gene encodes CDR1 MNHEY and CDR2 SMNVEV (reference sequence). The CDR3 runs 15 residues. The germline V and J ends were trimmed by 4 bases and 5 bases, with 15 bases remaining between them.